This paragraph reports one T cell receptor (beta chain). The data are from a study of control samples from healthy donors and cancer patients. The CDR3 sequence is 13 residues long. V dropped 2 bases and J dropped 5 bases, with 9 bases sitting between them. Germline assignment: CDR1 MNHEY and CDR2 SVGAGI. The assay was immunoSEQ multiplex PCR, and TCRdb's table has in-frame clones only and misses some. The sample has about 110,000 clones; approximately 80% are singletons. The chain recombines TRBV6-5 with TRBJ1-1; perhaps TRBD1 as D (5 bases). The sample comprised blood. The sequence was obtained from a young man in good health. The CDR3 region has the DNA TGTGCCAGCAGTTACAGGGGAGATACTGAAGCTTTCTTT. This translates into CASSYRGDTEAFF.